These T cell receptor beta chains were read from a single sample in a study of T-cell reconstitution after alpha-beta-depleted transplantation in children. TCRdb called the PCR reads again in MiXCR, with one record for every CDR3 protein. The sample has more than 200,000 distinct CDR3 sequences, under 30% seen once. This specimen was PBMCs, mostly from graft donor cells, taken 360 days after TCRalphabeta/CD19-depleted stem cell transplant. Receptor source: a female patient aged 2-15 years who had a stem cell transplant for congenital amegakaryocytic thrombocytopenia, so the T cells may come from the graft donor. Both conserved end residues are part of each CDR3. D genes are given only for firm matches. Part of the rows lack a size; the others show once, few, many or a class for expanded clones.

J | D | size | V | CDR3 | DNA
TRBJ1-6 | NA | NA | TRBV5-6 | CASSFVDWASPLHF | TGTGCCAGCAGCTTCGTAGACTGGGCCTCACCCCTCCACTTT
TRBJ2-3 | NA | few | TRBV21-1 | CASSNIRESLTTDTQYF | TGTGCCAGCAGCAATATCCGGGAGAGCCTTACCACAGATACGCAGTATTTT
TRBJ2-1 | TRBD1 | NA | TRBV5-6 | CASSLLRRDRPRGEQFF | TGTGCCAGCAGCTTGTTAAGGCGGGACAGGCCGAGGGGTGAGCAGTTCTTC
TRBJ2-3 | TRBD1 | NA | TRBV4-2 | CASSVRDRADTQYF | TGTGCCAGCAGCGTACGGGACAGAGCAGATACGCAGTATTTT
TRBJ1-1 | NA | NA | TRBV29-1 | CSAARDINTEAFF | TGCAGCGCAGCCCGGGACATCAACACTGAAGCTTTCTTT
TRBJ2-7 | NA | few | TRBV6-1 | CASRDGFSYEQYF | TGTGCCAGCAGGGACGGCTTCTCCTACGAGCAGTACTTC
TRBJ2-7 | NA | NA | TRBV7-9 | CASSLEAEAGPSYEQYF | TGTGCCAGCAGCTTAGAAGCTGAGGCGGGCCCCTCCTACGAGCAGTACTTC
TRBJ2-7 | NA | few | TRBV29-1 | CSVEGGGFYEQYF | TGCAGCGTTGAAGGTGGTGGGTTCTACGAGCAGTACTTC
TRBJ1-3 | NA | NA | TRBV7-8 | CASSTGRISGNTIYF | TGTGCCAGCAGCACGGGACGGATCTCTGGAAACACCATATATTTT
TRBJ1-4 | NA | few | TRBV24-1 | CATSDSVGDGYNEKLFF | TGTGCCACCAGTGATTCAGTGGGGGACGGATATAATGAAAAACTGTTTTTT
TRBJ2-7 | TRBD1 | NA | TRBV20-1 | CSARDLNRTGGSYEQYF | TGCAGTGCTAGAGATCTAAATAGGACAGGGGGCTCCTACGAGCAGTACTTC
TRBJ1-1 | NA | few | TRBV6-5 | CASSYGSSQGEAFF | TGTGCCAGCAGTTACGGTTCGAGTCAGGGTGAAGCTTTCTTT
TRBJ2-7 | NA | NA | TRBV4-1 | CASSQVPATYEQYF | TGCGCCAGCAGCCAAGTTCCAGCGACCTACGAGCAGTACTTC
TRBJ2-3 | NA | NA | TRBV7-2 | CASSRDRLDTQYF | TGTGCCAGCAGCCGAGACCGTCTGGATACGCAGTATTTT
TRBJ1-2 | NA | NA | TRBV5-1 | CASSLTGLGTYGYTF | TGCGCCAGCAGCTTAACAGGGTTGGGTACCTATGGCTACACCTTC
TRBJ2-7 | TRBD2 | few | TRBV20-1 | CSARDVREGSYEQYF | TGCAGTGCTAGAGATGTCCGGGAGGGCTCCTACGAGCAGTACTTC
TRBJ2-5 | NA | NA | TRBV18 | CASSPIEQAFTQYF | TGTGCCAGCTCACCAATCGAACAGGCCTTTACCCAGTACTTC
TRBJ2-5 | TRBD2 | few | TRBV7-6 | CASSLVGAGATETQYF | TGTGCCAGCAGCTTAGTGGGCGCGGGAGCTACGGAGACCCAGTACTTC
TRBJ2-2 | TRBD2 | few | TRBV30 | CAWGRGTGELFF | TGTGCCTGGGGGAGGGGCACCGGGGAGCTGTTTTTT
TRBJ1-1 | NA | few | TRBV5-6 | CASSKYFRVSEAFF | TGTGCCAGCAGCAAATACTTCAGGGTCTCTGAAGCTTTCTTT
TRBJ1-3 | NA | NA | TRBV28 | CASSSQSGGWDTIYF | TGTGCCAGCAGTTCCCAATCCGGGGGGTGGGACACCATATATTTT
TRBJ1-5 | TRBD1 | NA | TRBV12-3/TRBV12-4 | CASSTYAGGGNQPQHF | TGTGCCAGCAGTACGTACGCAGGGGGCGGCAATCAGCCCCAGCATTTT
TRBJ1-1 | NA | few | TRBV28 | CASSLYPDSLTEAFF | TGTGCCAGCAGTTTATACCCAGATTCCCTCACTGAAGCTTTCTTT
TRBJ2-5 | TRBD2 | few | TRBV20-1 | CSARPSGQETQYF | TGCAGTGCCCGCCCTAGCGGACAAGAGACCCAGTACTTC